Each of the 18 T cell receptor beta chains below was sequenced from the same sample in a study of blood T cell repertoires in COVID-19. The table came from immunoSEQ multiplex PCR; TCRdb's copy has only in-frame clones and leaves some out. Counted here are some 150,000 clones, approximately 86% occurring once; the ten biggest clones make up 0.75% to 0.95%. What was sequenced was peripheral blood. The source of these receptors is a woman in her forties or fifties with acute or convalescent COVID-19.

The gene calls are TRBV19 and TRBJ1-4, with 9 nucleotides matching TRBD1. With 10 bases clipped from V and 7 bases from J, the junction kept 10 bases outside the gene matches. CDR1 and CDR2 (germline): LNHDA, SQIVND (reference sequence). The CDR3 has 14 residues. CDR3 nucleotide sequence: TGTGCCACTCTCAACAGGGGGCAAGGTGAAAAACTGTTTTTT. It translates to CATLNRGQGEKLFF.

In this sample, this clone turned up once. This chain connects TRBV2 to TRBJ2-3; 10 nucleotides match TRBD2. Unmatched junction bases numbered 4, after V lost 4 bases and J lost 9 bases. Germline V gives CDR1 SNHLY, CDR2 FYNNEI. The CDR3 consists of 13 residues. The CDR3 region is CASSGGLAMTQYF. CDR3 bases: TGTGCCAGCAGTGGGGGACTAGCGATGACGCAGTATTTT.

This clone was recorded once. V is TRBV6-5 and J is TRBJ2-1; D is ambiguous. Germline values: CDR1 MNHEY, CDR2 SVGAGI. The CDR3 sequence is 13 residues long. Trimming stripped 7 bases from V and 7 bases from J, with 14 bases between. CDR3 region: CASKPRIENEQFF. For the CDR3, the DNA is TGTGCCAGCAAGCCCAGGATTGAAAATGAGCAGTTCTTC.

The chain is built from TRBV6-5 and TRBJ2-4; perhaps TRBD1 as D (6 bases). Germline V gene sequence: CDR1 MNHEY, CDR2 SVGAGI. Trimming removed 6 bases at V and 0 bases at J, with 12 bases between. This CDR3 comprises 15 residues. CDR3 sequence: CASSSLGAAKNIQYF. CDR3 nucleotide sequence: TGTGCCAGCAGCTCCCTGGGGGCAGCCAAAAACATTCAGTACTTC.

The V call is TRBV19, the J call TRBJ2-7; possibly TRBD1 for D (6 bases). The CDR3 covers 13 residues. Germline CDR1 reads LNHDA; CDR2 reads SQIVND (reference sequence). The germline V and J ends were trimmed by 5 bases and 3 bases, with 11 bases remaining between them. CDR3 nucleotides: TGTGCCAGTAGTGCTGGACAGTTCTACGAGCAGTACTTC. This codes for CASSAGQFYEQYF.

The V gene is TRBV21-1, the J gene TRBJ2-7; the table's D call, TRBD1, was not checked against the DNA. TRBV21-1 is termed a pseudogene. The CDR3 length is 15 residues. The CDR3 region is CASTKHRDRAYEQYF. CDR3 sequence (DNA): TGTGCCAGCACCAAGCACCGGGACAGGGCCTACGAGCAGTACTTC.

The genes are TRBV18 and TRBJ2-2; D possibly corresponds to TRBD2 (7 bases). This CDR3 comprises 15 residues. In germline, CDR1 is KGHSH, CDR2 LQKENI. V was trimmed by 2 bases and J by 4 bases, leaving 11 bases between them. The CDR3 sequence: CASSPYRGATGELFF. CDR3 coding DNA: TGTGCCAGCTCACCATATCGGGGGGCCACCGGGGAGCTGTTTTTT.

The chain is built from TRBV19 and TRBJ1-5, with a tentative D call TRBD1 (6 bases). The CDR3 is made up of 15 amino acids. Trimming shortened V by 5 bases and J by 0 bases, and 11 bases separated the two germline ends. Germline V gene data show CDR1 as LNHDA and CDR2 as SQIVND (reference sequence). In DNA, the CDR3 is TGTGCCAGTAGTTGGACAGCCTATAGCAATCAGCCCCAGCATTTT. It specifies CASSWTAYSNQPQHF.

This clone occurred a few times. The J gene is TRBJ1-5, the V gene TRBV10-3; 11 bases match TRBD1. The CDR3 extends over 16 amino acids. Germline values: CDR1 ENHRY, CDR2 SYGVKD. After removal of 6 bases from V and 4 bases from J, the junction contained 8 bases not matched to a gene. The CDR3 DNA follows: TGTGCCATCAGCTCGGTGGGGACAGGGGGTAATCAGCCCCAGCATTTT. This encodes CAISSVGTGGNQPQHF.

CDR3 sequence (DNA): TGTGCCACCAGTGATTCCGGACAGGGATGGGAGACCCAGTACTTC. Translation gives CATSDSGQGWETQYF. The gene calls are TRBV24-1 and TRBJ2-5, with TRBD1 matching 8 bases. The V segment lost 2 bases and the J segment 5 bases; nucleotides outside the gene matches: 6. CDR1 is KGHDR and CDR2 is SFDVKD in the germline V gene. The CDR3 extends over 15 amino acids.

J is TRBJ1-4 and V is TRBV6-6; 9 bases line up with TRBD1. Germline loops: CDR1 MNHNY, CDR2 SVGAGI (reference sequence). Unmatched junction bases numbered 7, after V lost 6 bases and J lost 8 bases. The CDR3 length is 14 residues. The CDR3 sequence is CASSTGGAGEKLFF. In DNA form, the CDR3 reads TGTGCCAGCAGCACAGGGGGCGCAGGGGAAAAACTGTTTTTT.

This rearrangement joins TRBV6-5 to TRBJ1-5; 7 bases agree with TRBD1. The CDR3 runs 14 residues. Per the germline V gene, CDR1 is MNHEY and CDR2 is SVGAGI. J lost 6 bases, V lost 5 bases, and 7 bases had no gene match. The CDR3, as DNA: TGTGCCAGCAGTAACAGGGGATTAGGTCAGCCCCAGCATTTT. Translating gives CASSNRGLGQPQHF.

The CDR3 nucleotides read TGCGCCAGCAGCTCTTCGGGTGGCAAGCGGGAGACCCAGTACTTC. Protein sequence: CASSSSGGKRETQYF. The V and J genes are TRBV5-1 and TRBJ2-5; TRBD2 might be the D (5 bases). Germline V lookup: CDR1 SGHRS, CDR2 YFSETQ. The CDR3 has 15 residues. With 3 bases removed from V and 5 bases from J, the gap between germline ends came to 17 bases.

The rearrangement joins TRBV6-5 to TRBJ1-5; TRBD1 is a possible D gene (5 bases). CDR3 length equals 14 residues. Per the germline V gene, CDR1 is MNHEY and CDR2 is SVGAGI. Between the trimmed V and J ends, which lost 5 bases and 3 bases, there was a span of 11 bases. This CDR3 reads CASSRRGTNQPQHF. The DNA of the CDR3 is TGTGCCAGCAGTCGACGGGGGACCAATCAGCCCCAGCATTTT.

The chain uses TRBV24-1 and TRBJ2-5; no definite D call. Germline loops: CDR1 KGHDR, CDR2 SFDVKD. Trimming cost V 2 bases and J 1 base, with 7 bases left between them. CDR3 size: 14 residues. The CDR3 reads CATSDSWAQETQYF. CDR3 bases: TGTGCCACCAGTGATTCCTGGGCCCAAGAGACCCAGTACTTC.

The CDR3 protein is CASSPRTGGDYEQYF. In nucleotides, the CDR3 is TGTGCCAGCAGCCCCCGGACAGGGGGCGACTACGAGCAGTACTTC. The gene calls are TRBV9 and TRBJ2-7; 11 positions agree with TRBD1. The CDR3 totals 15 residues. The V and J ends lost 4 bases and 3 bases, in that order; junction bases with no gene match: 6. The germline gives CDR1 SGDLS, CDR2 YYNGEE.

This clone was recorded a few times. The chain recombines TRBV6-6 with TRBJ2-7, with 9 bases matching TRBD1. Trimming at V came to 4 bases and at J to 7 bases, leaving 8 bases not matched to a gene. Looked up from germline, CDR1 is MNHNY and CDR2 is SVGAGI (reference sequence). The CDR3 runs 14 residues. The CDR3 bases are TGTGCCAGCAGTTTGACAGGGGGGATGGGAGAGCAGTACTTC. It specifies CASSLTGGMGEQYF.

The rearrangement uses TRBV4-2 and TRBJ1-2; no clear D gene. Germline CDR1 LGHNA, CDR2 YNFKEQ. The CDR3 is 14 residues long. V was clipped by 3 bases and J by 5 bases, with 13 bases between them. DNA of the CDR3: TGTGCCAGCAGCCATCGCCCATCGGGTTATGGCTACACCTTC. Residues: CASSHRPSGYGYTF.